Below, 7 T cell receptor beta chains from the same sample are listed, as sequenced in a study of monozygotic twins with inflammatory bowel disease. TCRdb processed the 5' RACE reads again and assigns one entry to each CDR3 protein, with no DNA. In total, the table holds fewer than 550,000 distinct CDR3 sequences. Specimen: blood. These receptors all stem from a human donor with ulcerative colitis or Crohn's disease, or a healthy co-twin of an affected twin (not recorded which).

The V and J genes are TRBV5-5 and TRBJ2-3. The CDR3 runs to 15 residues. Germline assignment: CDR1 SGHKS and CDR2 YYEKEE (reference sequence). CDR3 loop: CASSLDISSTDTQYF.

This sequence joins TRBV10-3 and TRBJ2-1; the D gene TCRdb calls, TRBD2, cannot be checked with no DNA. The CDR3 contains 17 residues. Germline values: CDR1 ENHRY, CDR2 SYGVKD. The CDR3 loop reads CAISESSSGGLYNEQFF.

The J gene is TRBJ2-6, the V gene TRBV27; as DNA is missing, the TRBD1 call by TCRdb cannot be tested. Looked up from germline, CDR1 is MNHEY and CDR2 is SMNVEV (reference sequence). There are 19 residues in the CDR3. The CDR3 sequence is CASSYSQGKYVSGANVLTF.

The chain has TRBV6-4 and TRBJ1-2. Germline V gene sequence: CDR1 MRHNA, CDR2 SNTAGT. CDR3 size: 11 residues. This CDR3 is CASSVSVAVGF.

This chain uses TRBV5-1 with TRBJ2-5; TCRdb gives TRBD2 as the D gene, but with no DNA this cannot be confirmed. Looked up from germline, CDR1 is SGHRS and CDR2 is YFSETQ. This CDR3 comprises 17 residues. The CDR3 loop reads CASSAGLAGGQRETQYF.

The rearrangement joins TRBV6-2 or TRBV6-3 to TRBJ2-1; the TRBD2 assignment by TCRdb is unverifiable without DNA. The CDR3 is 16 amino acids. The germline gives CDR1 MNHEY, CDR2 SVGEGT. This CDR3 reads CASSRRGLADYNEQFF.

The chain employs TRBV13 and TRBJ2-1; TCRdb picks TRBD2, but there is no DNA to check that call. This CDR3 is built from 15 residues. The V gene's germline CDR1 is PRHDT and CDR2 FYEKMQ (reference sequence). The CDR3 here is CASSPASGPQDEQFF.